The 32 T cell receptor beta chains listed next were all sequenced from one sample in a study of IL-17A CD8 T cells in psoriatic arthritis synovium. Actively inflamed joints of psoriatic arthritis patients supplied the aspirated synovial fluid. Some clones are missing from TCRdb's copy, which holds only in-frame ones; the method was immunoSEQ multiplex PCR. The sample records roughly 1,900 clones, 69% being singletons. The sample comprised memory CD8+ T cells from synovial fluid. The sample's subset: bulk memory CD8+ T cells (CD45RA-CD27+/- and CD45RA+CD27-). Receptors originate from a human donor with psoriatic arthritis.

This rearrangement joins TRBV4-1 to TRBJ2-3, with 7 positions matching TRBD2. From germline, CDR1 is MGHRA and CDR2 YSYEKL. V lost 4 bases, J lost 4 bases, and 14 bases stayed unmatched. CDR3 length equals 17 residues. The DNA for the CDR3 is TGCGCCAGCAGCCCCCTTCAGGCTGGTGGGGGGGCAGATACGCAGTATTTT. It translates to CASSPLQAGGGADTQYF.

The chain joins TRBV7-8 to TRBJ1-2; no firm D call. There are 13 residues in the CDR3. CDR1 is SGHVS and CDR2 is FQNEAQ in the germline V gene. Trimming took 1 base from V and 8 from J, leaving 11 bases between them. In DNA form, the CDR3 reads TGTGCCAGCAGCTTAGAAGGGTTAGGAGGCTACACCTTC. Translating it yields CASSLEGLGGYTF.

The chain has TRBV6-5 and TRBJ2-1; TRBD2 matches at 12 bases. The CDR3 sequence is 15 residues long. From germline, CDR1 is MNHEY and CDR2 SVGAGI. The trim removed 6 bases at V and 7 bases at J, leaving 7 bases unmatched. The CDR3 reads CASSLLAGGGNEQFF. CDR3 nucleotides: TGTGCCAGCAGCCTTCTAGCGGGAGGGGGAAATGAGCAGTTCTTC.

In this sample, this clone turned up once. The chain couples TRBV29-1 to TRBJ1-2, with D possibly TRBD1 on 6 matching bases. Germline values: CDR1 SQVTM, CDR2 ANQGSEA. The CDR3 totals 11 residues. Trimming stripped 6 bases from V and 7 bases from J, with 12 bases between. This CDR3 is CSVETGGGYTF. The CDR3 DNA follows: TGCAGCGTGGAGACAGGAGGTGGCTACACCTTC.

CDR3 nucleotides: TGTGCCAGCAGCTTAATGGCTAGCGGGGTCGTCGGGCAGTACTTC. It translates to CASSLMASGVVGQYF. The chain is built from TRBV7-2 and TRBJ2-7, with TRBD2 matching over 9 bases. The CDR3 consists of 15 residues. Germline assignment: CDR1 SGHTA and CDR2 FQGNSA. V was clipped by 2 bases and J by 9 bases; unmatched bases: 11.

V and J are TRBV2 and TRBJ1-6; 8 positions agree with TRBD1. The CDR3 is 16 amino acids. CDR1 and CDR2 (germline): SNHLY, FYNNEI. Trimming took 4 bases from V and 3 from J; bases not matched to a gene: 5. CDR3: CASSGTGTGYNSPLHF. CDR3 in DNA: TGTGCCAGCAGTGGCACCGGGACAGGCTATAATTCACCCCTCCACTTT.

This clone was found once. This chain uses TRBV19 with TRBJ2-7, with TRBD2 matching over 9 bases. V lost 3 bases, J lost 3 bases, and 6 bases stayed unmatched. CDR1 is LNHDA and CDR2 is SQIVND in the germline V gene (reference sequence). This CDR3 contains 15 residues. The CDR3 sequence: CASSIVASGNYEQYF. The CDR3 DNA reads TGTGCCAGTAGTATCGTGGCTAGCGGGAACTACGAGCAGTACTTC.

The chain carries TRBV9 and TRBJ2-3; D is possibly TRBD1 or TRBD2 (5 bases each). The CDR3 extends over 15 amino acids. V was clipped by 1 base and J by 6 bases, with 15 bases between them. The V gene's germline CDR1 is SGDLS and CDR2 YYNGEE. CDR3 loop: CASSVLGRVGDTQYF. In DNA form, the CDR3 reads TGTGCCAGCAGCGTATTGGGACGGGTCGGTGATACGCAGTATTTT.

CDR3 sequence reads: CASSASGRYNEQFF. The CDR3 DNA sequence: TGTGCCAGTAGCGCTAGCGGGAGATACAATGAGCAGTTCTTC. This sequence joins TRBV19 and TRBJ2-1; 10 bases line up with TRBD2. Per the germline V gene, CDR1 is LNHDA and CDR2 is SQIVND (reference sequence). This CDR3 spans 14 amino acids. J lost 4 bases, V lost 6 bases, and 3 bases had no gene match. Looking up the rest from reference TRBV19 and TRBJ2-1 gives the full variable domain: DGGITQSPKYLFRKEGQNVTLSCEQNLNHDAMYWYRQDPGQGLRLIYYSQIVNDFQKGDIAEGYSVSREKKESFPLTVTSAQKNPTAFYLCASSASGRYNEQFFGPGTRLTVL.

This rearrangement joins TRBV6-4 to TRBJ2-3; TRBD1 matches 12 bases. Looked up from germline, CDR1 is MRHNA and CDR2 is SNTAGT. The CDR3 spans 15 residues. The trim removed 2 bases at V and 4 bases at J, leaving 1 base unmatched. The CDR3 here is CASSDGTGGADTQYF. CDR3 nucleotides: TGTGCCAGCAGTGACGGGACAGGGGGCGCAGATACGCAGTATTTT.

This clone was picked up a small number of times. The V and J genes are TRBV13 and TRBJ2-1; D not resolved. Trimming took 0 bases from V and 8 from J, leaving 11 bases between them. Germline V gene lookup returns CDR1 PRHDT and CDR2 FYEKMQ (reference sequence). The CDR3 is 14 residues long. CDR3 sequence: CASSLGHLGDEQFF. In DNA form, the CDR3 reads TGTGCCAGCAGCTTAGGCCACTTGGGCGATGAGCAGTTCTTC.

This rearrangement joins TRBV28 to TRBJ2-1, with D unclear. Germline V gene data show CDR1 as MDHEN and CDR2 as SYDVKM. CDR3 length: 15 residues. V was shortened by 3 bases and J by 4 bases, with 13 bases between the two germline ends. The CDR3 loop reads CASSLRMSRYNEQFF. In DNA, the CDR3 is TGTGCCAGCAGTTTGAGGATGTCAAGATACAATGAGCAGTTCTTC.

The J gene is TRBJ2-3, the V gene TRBV4-1; 11 bases fit TRBD2. Trimming took 1 base from V and 6 from J; bases not matched to a gene: 3. CDR3 length: 15 amino acids. Germline CDR1 MGHRA, CDR2 YSYEKL. The DNA of the CDR3 is TGCGCCAGCAGCCAAGGAACTAGCGGGGGTGATACGCAGTATTTT. This gives the protein CASSQGTSGGDTQYF.

The sample holds a few counts of this clone. V usage is TRBV10-3 and J usage is TRBJ2-1, with TRBD2 matching over 12 bases. This CDR3 is built from 15 residues. The germline gives CDR1 ENHRY, CDR2 SYGVKD. V was clipped by 5 bases and J by 8 bases; unmatched bases: 7. The CDR3, as DNA: TGTGCCATCAGTACGACTAGCGGGAGCTTCCATGAGCAGTTCTTC. Translation: CAISTTSGSFHEQFF.

This clone was seen a handful of times. The rearrangement joins TRBV18 to TRBJ2-1, with D maybe TRBD2 (7 bases). Germline V lookup: CDR1 KGHSH, CDR2 LQKENI. This CDR3 spans 15 amino acids. Trimming stripped 3 bases from V and 5 bases from J, with 14 bases between. The CDR3 protein is CASSPGGGQNNEQFF. CDR3 bases: TGTGCCAGCTCACCGGGCGGGGGCCAGAACAATGAGCAGTTCTTC. Full variable domain (missing parts from reference TRBV18 and TRBJ2-1): NAGVMQNPRHLVRRRGQEARLRCSPMKGHSHVYWYRQLPEEGLKFMVYLQKENIIDESGMPKERFSAEFPKEGPSILRIQQVVRGDSAAYFCASSPGGGQNNEQFFGPGTRLTVL.

In DNA, the CDR3 is TGTGCCAGCAGCGCCACGAAGGCAACTAATGAAAAACTGTTTTTT. Its protein product is CASSATKATNEKLFF. The chain employs TRBV9 and TRBJ1-4; no clear D. CDR3 size: 15 residues. Trimming shortened V by 3 bases and J by 0 bases, and 9 bases separated the two germline ends. Per the germline V gene, CDR1 is SGDLS and CDR2 is YYNGEE.

The chain is built from TRBV6-5 and TRBJ2-2; D call uncertain. Trimming removed 4 bases from V and 5 bases from J, with 11 bases in between. The CDR3 is 14 amino acids. The V gene's germline CDR1 is MNHEY and CDR2 SVGAGI. The CDR3: CASSFFSRTGELFF. CDR3 DNA: TGTGCCAGCAGTTTTTTTTCGCGAACCGGGGAGCTGTTTTTT.

The chain joins TRBV6-5 to TRBJ1-2; D is perhaps TRBD1 (6 bases). The CDR3 has 13 amino acids. Trimming took off 4 bases at V and 6 bases at J, with 12 bases between the two ends. From germline, CDR1 is MNHEY and CDR2 SVGAGI. Here the CDR3 reads CASSWGPGDGYTF. The CDR3 nucleotides are TGTGCCAGCAGTTGGGGGCCTGGGGATGGCTACACCTTC.

The gene calls are TRBV5-1 and TRBJ2-7, with 7 bases that match TRBD2. Germline CDR1 SGHRS, CDR2 YFSETQ. V was pared by 4 bases and J by 3 bases, with 10 bases of the junction left unmatched. CDR3 length: 15 amino acids. The CDR3 reads CASSPVGAGVYEQYF. CDR3 DNA: TGCGCCAGCAGCCCCGTCGGTGCGGGAGTCTACGAGCAGTACTTC.

As concerns this clone: The junction and the germline gene differ at one end; a read error may be behind it. This chain joins TRBV7-8 and TRBJ2-7, with TRBD1 matching over 7 bases. This CDR3 comprises 13 residues. CDR1 SGHVS and CDR2 FQNEAQ come from the germline V gene. The CDR3 is CASSHGTEGEQYF. The CDR3, as DNA: TGCGCCAGCAGCCACGGGACAGAAGGCGAGCAGTACTTC. The variable domain in full, with the rest retrieved from reference TRBV7-8 and TRBJ2-7, is GAGVSQSPRYKVAKRGQDVALRCDPISGHVSLFWYQQALGQGPEFLTYFQNEAQLDKSGLPSDRFFAERPEGSVSTLKIQRTQQEDSAVYLCASSHGTEGEQYFGPGTRLTVT.

This chain connects TRBV4-1 to TRBJ2-1, with TRBD2 identical over 8 bases. Germline loops: CDR1 MGHRA, CDR2 YSYEKL. V lost 7 bases, J lost 0 bases, and 8 bases stayed unmatched. This CDR3 contains 16 residues. The DNA for the CDR3 is TGCGCCAGCACCCTCGGGGGGGTTAGCTCCTACAATGAGCAGTTCTTC. This sequence encodes CASTLGGVSSYNEQFF.

This chain joins TRBV11-2 and TRBJ2-1; 7 bases map to TRBD2. Germline V gene sequence: CDR1 SGHAT, CDR2 FQNNGV. The CDR3 consists of 15 residues. Trimming cost V 5 bases and J 0 bases; bases outside gene matches: 4. Written as DNA, the CDR3 is TGTGCCAGCAGCCATAGCGGGTACTCCTACAATGAGCAGTTCTTC. Its translation is CASSHSGYSYNEQFF.

This clone was detected a few times. The V and J genes are TRBV10-3 and TRBJ1-2, with 8 bases that match TRBD1. This CDR3 comprises 14 residues. Unmatched junction bases numbered 8, after V lost 5 bases and J lost 6 bases. CDR1 and CDR2 (germline): ENHRY, SYGVKD. The CDR3 spells CAISPPDRGHGYTF. As DNA, the CDR3 is TGTGCCATCAGTCCACCCGACAGGGGCCATGGCTACACCTTC.

As DNA, the CDR3 is TGTGCCAGCAGTGACGGGACAGCTACCTTTAACTATGGCTACACCTTC. Protein: CASSDGTATFNYGYTF. The V and J genes are TRBV25-1 and TRBJ1-2, with 7 positions matching TRBD1. V lost 3 bases to trimming and J lost 1 base; unmatched junction nucleotides: 8. The CDR3 sequence is 16 residues long. Germline V gene data show CDR1 as MGHDK and CDR2 as SYGVNS.

The rearrangement joins TRBV7-9 to TRBJ1-2, with D unclear. This CDR3 has 16 amino acids. Trimming removed 5 bases at V and 0 bases at J, with 16 bases between. CDR1 and CDR2 (germline): SEHNR, FQNEAQ (reference sequence). CDR3 sequence (DNA): TGTGCCAGCAGCAGTCAAAGGACCCCTTCTAACTATGGCTACACCTTC. This codes for CASSSQRTPSNYGYTF.

The chain uses TRBV10-1 and TRBJ2-2; maybe TRBD2 (6 bases). Looked up from germline, CDR1 is WNHNN and CDR2 is SYGVQD (reference sequence). CDR3 length: 18 residues. V was shortened by 10 bases and J by 0 bases, with 24 bases between the two germline ends. The CDR3 reads CATPGKRAGGSNTGELFF. The CDR3 DNA is TGCGCCACCCCGGGGAAGAGGGCTGGAGGGTCGAACACCGGGGAGCTGTTTTTT.

In nucleotides, the CDR3 is TGTGCCAGCAGCTTAGATATTGTCTCGTCCTACGAGCAGTACTTC. Translating gives CASSLDIVSSYEQYF. This sequence joins TRBV11-2 and TRBJ2-7; no firm D call. Per the germline V gene, CDR1 is SGHAT and CDR2 is FQNNGV. The CDR3 length is 15 residues. V dropped 0 bases and J dropped 1 base, with 10 bases sitting between them.

The CDR3 reads CASSLVGGLSEAFF. CDR3 DNA sequence: TGTGCCAGCAGTTTAGTGGGGGGGCTCTCGGAAGCTTTCTTT. This chain connects TRBV27 to TRBJ1-1; perhaps TRBD1 as D (6 bases). The CDR3 has 14 amino acids. Germline V gives CDR1 MNHEY, CDR2 SMNVEV (reference sequence). Trimming stripped 2 bases from V and 8 bases from J, with 15 bases between.

With regard to this clone: In the same sample, other DNA sequences code for this CDR3. This chain connects TRBV9 to TRBJ2-1; D may match TRBD1 or TRBD2 (6 bases each). The germline V gene has CDR1 SGDLS and CDR2 YYNGEE. CDR3 size: 13 residues. Trimming removed 2 bases from V and 9 bases from J, with 12 bases in between. DNA of the CDR3: TGTGCCAGCAGCGTCGGAGGAGGGGGTGAGCAGTTCTTC. Residues: CASSVGGGGEQFF.

J is TRBJ2-7 and V is TRBV4-1; 12 nucleotides line up with TRBD1. V trimming: 0 bases; J trimming: 7 bases; junction bases outside the gene matches: 4. Germline assignment: CDR1 MGHRA and CDR2 YSYEKL. There are 15 residues in the CDR3. This CDR3 reads CASSQEGQGAGEQYF. CDR3 bases: TGCGCCAGCAGCCAAGAGGGACAGGGGGCCGGGGAGCAGTACTTC.

The chain couples TRBV27 to TRBJ2-3; D remains ambiguous. The CDR3 spans 14 residues. Germline CDR1 and CDR2: MNHEY and SMNVEV (reference sequence). V lost 4 bases and J lost 1, with 9 bases in between. DNA for the CDR3: TGTGCCAGCAGTTCTATCTTGGGCACAGATACGCAGTATTTT. Translated: CASSSILGTDTQYF.

A single count supports this clone. V is TRBV11-2 and J is TRBJ2-7; D remains ambiguous. Germline values: CDR1 SGHAT, CDR2 FQNNGV. V shed 3 bases and J shed 3 bases, with 3 bases lying between them. The CDR3 runs 11 residues. CDR3 nucleotide sequence: TGTGCCAGCAGCTTGGTCTACGAGCAGTACTTC. Its protein product is CASSLVYEQYF.